These 30 T cell receptor beta chains were sequenced from one sample in a study of tumor and adjacent non-tumor tissue in lung cancer. A modified ARM-PCR protocol with three rounds of nested PCR amplified TCRbeta. TCRdb called the multiplex PCR reads again in MiXCR, with one record for every CDR3 protein. Counted here are about 78,000 distinct CDR3 sequences, roughly 80% occurring once; the ten biggest clones make up roughly 14%. RNA was extracted from bulk tissue without any cell sorting. Sequencing was done on a sample of lung tumor tissue. These receptors were collected from a woman aged 50 to 60 with non-small cell lung cancer.

A word on this clonotype: The CDR3 does not end in the conserved phenylalanine or tryptophan, so this is likely a read error. The V gene is TRBV20-1, the J gene TRBJ2-7, with 7 nucleotides matching TRBD2. Germline CDR1 is DFQATT and CDR2 is SNEGSKA (reference sequence). The CDR3 length is 15 residues. The CDR3 DNA reads TGCATTGCTATAGATACCGGCGGGGGCTCCTACGAGCAGTACTTA. Protein: CIAIDTGGGSYEQYL.

As to this clonotype: Compared with germline, one end of the junction differs, possibly owing to a read error. This sequence joins TRBV5-1 and TRBJ2-2; no clear D. The CDR3 covers 17 residues. The V gene's germline CDR1 is SGHRS and CDR2 YFSETQ. The CDR3 sequence: CVSSLLRLRENTGELFF. CDR3 sequence (DNA): TGTGTCAGCAGCTTGTTGCGCCTCAGAGAAAACACCGGGGAGCTGTTTTTT.

Notes on this clonotype: One end of the junction is discordant with germline, which a read error may explain. V is TRBV11-2 and J is TRBJ2-7; D may be TRBD2 (6 bases). Germline values: CDR1 SGHAT, CDR2 FQNNGV. This CDR3 contains 15 residues. CDR3 residues: CAGSPWASASYEQYF. The CDR3 nucleotides read TGTGCCGGCAGCCCCTGGGCTAGCGCTTCCTACGAGCAGTACTTC.

Remarks on this clonotype: Its ends do not fully match the called genes, so a read error is possible. The chain combines TRBV6-6 with TRBJ1-6, with D unresolved. This CDR3 has 19 residues. The germline V gene has CDR1 MNHNY and CDR2 SVGAGI (reference sequence). DNA for the CDR3: TGTGTCAGCAGTTACTCGATCCAGTCCTCTGGCCGCTATAATCCACCCCTCCACTTT. Protein sequence: CVSSYSIQSSGRYNPPLHF.

This sequence joins TRBV20-1 and TRBJ2-1, with no clear D. Per the germline V gene, CDR1 is DFQATT and CDR2 is SNEGSKA (reference sequence). This CDR3 is 17 amino acids long. V shed 7 bases and J shed 0 bases, with 22 bases lying between them. The CDR3 DNA reads as TGCAGTGTTATAGCCCCCACAGCGTATAGCTCCTACAATGAGCAGTTCTTC. This gives the protein CSVIAPTAYSSYNEQFF.

This clonotype turned up a few times. The junction differs from germline at one of its ends, possibly a read error. This chain uses TRBV20-1 with TRBJ2-7; 8 nucleotides line up with TRBD2. The CDR3 extends over 13 amino acids. Germline V gene lookup returns CDR1 DFQATT and CDR2 SNEGSKA (reference sequence). The CDR3 spells CSPSEREYIEQYF. The CDR3 coding sequence is TGCAGTCCTAGTGAGCGGGAGTACATCGAGCAGTACTTC.

Comments on this clonotype: Because it lacks the conserved phenylalanine or tryptophan at the end, this CDR3 is likely a read error. The chain recombines TRBV12-3 or TRBV12-4 with TRBJ1-1; D ambiguous. This CDR3 contains 12 residues. The CDR3 reads CSSSLGYTEAFL. CDR3 bases: TGTAGCAGCAGTTTAGGCTACACTGAAGCTTTCCTT.

Details on this clonotype: Sequence at one end of the junction differs from germline and may be a read error. The V call is TRBV20-1, the J call TRBJ2-2; 8 bases line up with TRBD1. CDR1 and CDR2 (germline): DFQATT, SNEGSKA (reference sequence). The CDR3 sequence is 13 residues long. CDR3 bases: TGCAGTGCCGCCAGGGGGCAAGGCGGGGAACTGTTATTT. It specifies CSAARGQGGELLF.

On this clonotype itself: One junction end disagrees with the germline gene, perhaps due to a read error. The chain employs TRBV4-1 and TRBJ1-5; D possibly corresponds to TRBD1 (5 bases). Germline V gene sequence: CDR1 MGHRA, CDR2 YSYEKL. The CDR3 consists of 15 residues. The CDR3 sequence: CASSREQVSNQSQHF. The CDR3 coding sequence is TGCGCCAGCAGCCGAGAACAGGTTAGCAATCAGTCCCAGCATTTT.

Of note for this clonotype: The junction departs from germline at one end; a sequencing error may be responsible. The rearrangement uses TRBV4-3 and TRBJ2-6; D is unresolved. Germline values: CDR1 LGHNA, CDR2 YSLEER. This CDR3 is built from 14 residues. DNA for the CDR3: TGCGCCAGCAGGCAAGAACGAGTGAAGGGCGTCATGACTTTC. It translates to CASRQERVKGVMTF.

With regard to this clonotype: The conserved phenylalanine or tryptophan is not found at the CDR3 terminus, so this likely reflects a read error. V and J are TRBV20-1 and TRBJ2-7, with 9 bases that match TRBD2. Germline trimming cut 3 bases from V and 5 bases from J; bases unmatched to any gene: 11. CDR1 and CDR2 (germline): DFQATT, SNEGSKA (reference sequence). This CDR3 comprises 15 residues. The CDR3: CSARKGGTSRNEQYL. The CDR3 nucleotides read TGCAGTGCTAGGAAGGGGGGGACTAGCAGGAACGAGCAGTACCTC.

On this clonotype itself: A read error is likely, as this CDR3 ends without the conserved phenylalanine or tryptophan. The rearrangement links TRBV20-1 to TRBJ2-7; D unresolved. V gave up 3 bases and J gave up 2 bases, with 17 bases separating them. CDR3 length: 15 amino acids. CDR1 and CDR2 from the germline V gene are DFQATT and SNEGSKA (reference sequence). CDR3 coding DNA: TGCAGTGCTAGTTCCGCTATTAGTTTAGCCTACGAGCAGTACTAC. It codes for CSASSAISLAYEQYY.

Comment on this clonotype: Here the CDR3 omits its conserved ending phenylalanine or tryptophan, so a read error is the likely source. The CDR3 loop reads CASSLADAQGSYEQYL. In DNA, the CDR3 is TGTGCCAGCAGCTTGGCCGATGCGCAGGGCTCCTACGAGCAGTACTTA. V usage is TRBV5-4 and J usage is TRBJ2-7, with a tentative D call TRBD1 (5 bases). CDR1 is SGHNT and CDR2 is YYREEE in the germline V gene (reference sequence). There are 16 residues in the CDR3. Trimming removed 0 bases at V and 0 bases at J, with 13 bases between.

As to this clonotype: As the CDR3 is not closed by the conserved phenylalanine or tryptophan, this likely results from a read error. The DNA is omitted, as the CDR3 cannot be located on it reliably, and the CDR3 follows TCRdb's listing. V and J are TRBV29-1 and TRBJ2-7; TRBD1 reflects the table's D call only, with no check against the DNA. Both ends counted, the CDR3 spans 11 residues. CDR1 is SQVTM and CDR2 is ANQGSEA in the germline V gene. CDR3: CIGRTGAEHYY.

Concerning this clonotype: Likely a read error: the CDR3 ends without its conserved phenylalanine or tryptophan. This chain joins TRBV29-1 and TRBJ2-5; a possible D gene is TRBD1 (6 bases). V was trimmed by 7 bases and J by 3 bases, leaving 15 bases between them. Germline V gene sequence: CDR1 SQVTM, CDR2 ANQGSEA. The CDR3 has 13 residues. CDR3 sequence: CSAREQGEETQYL. CDR3 nucleotide sequence: TGCAGCGCTAGGGAACAGGGAGAAGAGACCCAGTACTTA.

A note on this clonotype: A read error is likely, as this CDR3 ends without the conserved phenylalanine or tryptophan. V and J are TRBV11-2 and TRBJ2-5; a weak D match, TRBD2 (7 bases). This CDR3 comprises 14 residues. The germline V and J ends were trimmed by 5 bases and 9 bases, with 19 bases remaining between them. CDR1 and CDR2 from the germline V gene are SGHAT and FQNNGV. The CDR3 is CASSPGQTREAQYY. The CDR3 bases are TGTGCCAGCAGCCCCGGACAGACCCGGGAGGCCCAGTACTAT.

On this clonotype: The CDR3 end shows no conserved phenylalanine or tryptophan, and so a read error is likely. The DNA is omitted, as the CDR3 cannot be located on it reliably, and the CDR3 follows TCRdb's listing. The genes are TRBV4-1 and TRBJ1-6; the D call TRBD1 from the table was never checked on the DNA. From its first to its last residue, the CDR3 has 17 amino acids. Germline-derived CDR1 and CDR2 are MGHRA and YSYEKL. CDR3 sequence reads: CASSQDEYRGTASPMHY.

The CDR3 nucleotides are TGCATTACTAAAGCGGGCTGGGAGCAGTTCTTC. It is translated as CITKAGWEQFF. The chain uses TRBV20-1 and TRBJ2-1, with D possibly matching TRBD2 (6 bases). Germline V gene data show CDR1 as DFQATT and CDR2 as SNEGSKA (reference sequence). The CDR3 extends over 11 amino acids.

This clonotype was observed a handful of times. The germline gene is not matched at one end of the junction; a read error may be the cause. The chain carries TRBV29-1 and TRBJ2-3; D gene uncertain. CDR1 and CDR2 (germline): SQVTM, ANQGSEA. The CDR3 loop spans 13 amino acids. CDR3 sequence (DNA): TGCAGTGTTAGGGCGGCAGACACAGATACGCGGTATTTT. Translated, it gives CSVRAADTDTRYF.

In the case of this clonotype: A junction boundary mismatches the germline segment, possibly from a read error. The gene calls are TRBV10-3 and TRBJ2-7; perhaps TRBD2 as D (6 bases). Per germline, CDR1 ENHRY and CDR2 SYGVKD. This CDR3 contains 12 residues. In DNA, the CDR3 is TGTACCAGTACTAGCTCCCCCTACGTGCAGTACTTC. This sequence encodes CTSTSSPYVQYF.

Worth noting for this clonotype: Sequence at one end of the junction differs from germline and may be a read error. The chain carries TRBV11-2 and TRBJ2-7, with 12 bases matching TRBD2. The CDR3 covers 15 residues. Germline V gene sequence: CDR1 SGHAT, CDR2 FQNNGV. CDR3 DNA: TGTACCAGCAGCTTTGGACTAGCGGGATATGACGAACATTACTTC. Translation: CTSSFGLAGYDEHYF.

The rearrangement joins TRBV7-9 to TRBJ2-1, with 10 bases identical to TRBD2. Germline-derived CDR1 and CDR2 are SEHNR and FQNEAQ (reference sequence). The trim removed 5 bases at V and 0 bases at J, leaving 1 base unmatched. The CDR3 length is 15 residues. The CDR3 region is CASSPSGSSYNEQFF. The CDR3 DNA sequence: TGTGCCAGCAGCCCTAGCGGGAGCTCCTACAATGAGCAGTTCTTC.

About this clonotype itself: Since a much larger clone is just one base distant, this may be a read error. The rearrangement uses TRBV29-1 and TRBJ1-2; D might be TRBD1 (5 bases). Germline V CDR1 and CDR2: SQVTM, ANQGSEA. The CDR3 totals 11 residues. Here the CDR3 DNA reads TGCAGCGTGGCAGGGTTCTATGTCTACATCTTC. As protein: CSVAGFYVYIF.

This clonotype has only a few counts. The junction departs from germline at one end; a sequencing error may be responsible. This chain links TRBV29-1 with TRBJ1-1, with a possible D match to TRBD1 (6 bases). Germline CDR1 reads SQVTM; CDR2 reads ANQGSEA. This CDR3 region has 13 residues. Here the CDR3 DNA reads TGCAGCGCGACCACAGGGATGGGCACTAAAGCTTTCTTT. Protein sequence: CSATTGMGTKAFF.

As concerns this clonotype: The junction departs from the called germline gene at one end, perhaps through a read error. This chain connects TRBV20-1 to TRBJ2-2, with D tentatively TRBD2 (7 bases). The CDR3 spans 16 residues. Germline V gene sequence: CDR1 DFQATT, CDR2 SNEGSKA (reference sequence). The CDR3 is CSAIGPEGGDTGDLFF. The CDR3, as DNA: TGCAGTGCTATAGGTCCGGAGGGGGGGGACACCGGGGATCTGTTTTTT.

This clonotype has a single count. At one end the junction does not follow the germline gene, possibly because of a read error. The chain links TRBV10-3 to TRBJ2-1; a possible D gene is TRBD1 (6 bases). This CDR3 contains 14 residues. Germline V lookup: CDR1 ENHRY, CDR2 SYGVKD. The CDR3 sequence: CAINGEGGYNEQLF. Here the CDR3 DNA reads TGTGCCATCAATGGCGAAGGGGGATACAATGAGCAGTTATTC.

Regarding this clonotype: The germline gene is not matched at one end of the junction; a read error may be the cause. The J gene is TRBJ2-1, the V gene TRBV10-2, with 7 bases aligning to TRBD2. The CDR3 runs 12 residues. Germline CDR1 WSHSY, CDR2 SAAADI. This CDR3 reads CASREGQGDRFF. DNA of the CDR3: TGTGCCAGCAGGGAGGGGCAGGGTGACCGGTTCTTC.

This clonotype has ten or more counts. The chain carries TRBV4-3 and TRBJ2-5, with 7 bases identical to TRBD2. After removal of 0 bases from V and 4 bases from J, the junction contained 2 bases not matched to a gene. CDR3 length equals 14 residues. CDR1 LGHNA and CDR2 YSLEER come from the germline V gene. The CDR3 protein is CASSQESGGETQYF. The CDR3 nucleotides read TGCGCCAGCAGCCAAGAGTCGGGGGGAGAGACCCAGTACTTC.

This clonotype was seen at least ten times. The CDR3 sequence: CASSFGARRALNTEAFF. The CDR3 nucleotides are TGTGCCAGCAGTTTCGGTGCGCGTCGGGCCCTGAACACTGAAGCTTTCTTT. The gene calls are TRBV12-3 or TRBV12-4 and TRBJ1-1; D not certain. The CDR3 sequence is 17 residues long. V was pared by 3 bases and J by 0 bases, with 17 bases between.

As for this clonotype: The CDR3 does not end in the conserved phenylalanine or tryptophan, so this is likely a read error. The J gene is TRBJ2-7, the V gene TRBV20-1; the D gene is possibly TRBD1 (6 bases). From germline, CDR1 is DFQATT and CDR2 SNEGSKA (reference sequence). The germline V and J ends were trimmed by 5 bases and 4 bases, with 18 bases remaining between them. The CDR3 spans 14 residues. The CDR3 DNA reads TGCAGTGCTCGCGTAACAGGGATGGCGTACGAGCAGTACCTC. As protein: CSARVTGMAYEQYL.